Below, 8 T cell receptor beta chains from the same sample are listed, as sequenced in a study of blood T cell repertoires in COVID-19. The data were produced by immunoSEQ multiplex PCR, yet TCRdb's version contains in-frame clones alone and is incomplete. The sample contains roughly 250,000 clones, roughly 89% of which appear only once. Sequenced: peripheral blood. The receptors shown here come from a woman aged 40-49 years who had recovered from COVID-19.

This clone was recorded once. The chain is built from TRBV19 and TRBJ1-5; weak D call: TRBD1 (5 bases). The CDR3 consists of 15 residues. Germline-derived CDR1 and CDR2 are LNHDA and SQIVND (reference sequence). V was pared by 3 bases and J by 3 bases, with 12 bases between. The DNA for the CDR3 is TGTGCCAGTAGTATGTTGGGGGGAGACAATCAGCCCCAGCATTTT. Translating gives CASSMLGGDNQPQHF.

This clone has only one observation. CDR3 amino acids: CASSWGDNQPQHF. DNA of the CDR3: TGTGCCAGCTCGTGGGGGGACAATCAGCCCCAGCATTTT. This chain connects TRBV18 to TRBJ1-5, with D perhaps matching TRBD1 (5 bases). The CDR3 loop spans 13 amino acids. The germline gives CDR1 KGHSH, CDR2 LQKENI. Trimming removed 6 bases at V and 3 bases at J, with 9 bases between.

The chain employs TRBV28 and TRBJ2-5; perhaps TRBD2 as D (7 bases). Per germline, CDR1 MDHEN and CDR2 SYDVKM. The CDR3 has 17 amino acids. Deletions cut 6 bases from V and 5 bases from J, with 25 bases between. The CDR3 bases are TGTGCCAGCAGCCCTGCTGTCGCGGGGGCTTTCATGGAGACCCAGTACTTC. Amino acids: CASSPAVAGAFMETQYF.

The sample holds one count of this clone. The chain has TRBV23-1 and TRBJ2-7, with TRBD1 as a possible D gene (5 bases). TRBV23-1 falls under the ORF class, with uncertain function. The ends were cut back, 1 base at V and 3 bases at J, with 19 bases in the middle. There are 17 residues in the CDR3. CDR3 sequence (DNA): TGCGCCAGCAGTCAATGCCCTGACGGACACCCCGTCTACGAGCAGTACTTC. Protein sequence: CASSQCPDGHPVYEQYF.

This clone was seen just once. The rearrangement uses TRBV2 and TRBJ1-1, with TRBD1 as a possible D gene (6 bases). The CDR3 is 15 residues long. The V gene's germline CDR1 is SNHLY and CDR2 FYNNEI. Trimming took off 6 bases at V and 0 bases at J, with 14 bases between the two ends. CDR3 sequence reads: CASRTGQNMNTEAFF. The DNA of the CDR3 is TGTGCCAGCAGAACCGGACAGAACATGAACACTGAAGCTTTCTTT.

The chain combines TRBV7-3 with TRBJ2-2, with TRBD1 matching over 8 bases. The V gene's germline CDR1 is SGHTA and CDR2 FQGTGA. The CDR3 consists of 17 residues. V was clipped by 2 bases and J by 4 bases; unmatched bases: 9. The CDR3 nucleotides are TGTGCCAGCAGCTTAGCCCCAGGGGGCCCTTTCACCGGGGAGCTGTTTTTT. Protein sequence: CASSLAPGGPFTGELFF. Full variable domain (missing parts from reference TRBV7-3 and TRBJ2-2): GAGVSQTPSNKVTEKGKYVELRCDPISGHTALYWYRQSLGQGPEFLIYFQGTGAADDSGLPNDRFFAVRPEGSVSTLKIQRTERGDSAVYLCASSLAPGGPFTGELFFGEGSRLTVL.

The V and J genes are TRBV25-1 and TRBJ1-1; no clear D. The germline CDR1 and CDR2 sequences are MGHDK and SYGVNS. Trimming took off 5 bases at V and 12 bases at J, with 19 bases between the two ends. The length of the CDR3 is 13 residues. CDR3 in amino acids: CASSREGGLEPFF. The CDR3 region has the DNA TGTGCCAGCAGTCGGGAAGGAGGTTTAGAACCTTTCTTT.

The chain has TRBV6-5 and TRBJ1-5; D gene uncertain. Deletions cut 8 bases from V and 0 bases from J, with 11 bases between. Per the germline V gene, CDR1 is MNHEY and CDR2 is SVGAGI. This CDR3 is 14 amino acids long. In DNA, the CDR3 is TGTGCCAGCTCAAACCCAGATAGCAATCAGCCCCAGCATTTT. Its protein is CASSNPDSNQPQHF.